This is a list of T cell receptor beta chains from one sample in a study of OX40 agonist ivuxolimab in advanced cancers. Sequenced by immunoSEQ multiplex PCR; TCRdb stores in-frame clones only, minus some. Seen here are some 62,000 clones, 70% to 80% observed once, and the top ten hold roughly 11%. The sequences come from CD4+ or CD8+ T cells sorted from blood, collected in a trial of the OX40 agonist ivuxolimab. The receptors derive from an adult with an advanced solid tumor such as melanoma, head and neck, liver or kidney cancer. Both conserved end residues are part of each CDR3. Fields, in order: V gene, clone size, D gene, J gene, CDR3 DNA, CDR3 protein. A D gene is named only where the DNA matches it firmly. Clone sizes are given selectively: once, few, many, or a class where the clone is expanded.

>TRBV7-8|NA|NA|TRBJ2-7
TGTGCCAGCAGCTTAGAAGGGGGTCCCTACGAGCAGTACTTC
CASSLEGGPYEQYF
>TRBV7-9|NA|TRBD2|TRBJ2-4
TGTGCCAGCAGCGGGGGACTAGCGGGGGCCCCCAAAAACATTCAGTACTTC
CASSGGLAGAPKNIQYF
>TRBV30|once|TRBD2|TRBJ2-4
TGTGCCTGGAGTGCCAGGACTAGCGGACTCAAAAACATTCAGTACTTC
CAWSARTSGLKNIQYF
>TRBV6-5|NA|NA|TRBJ2-7
TGTGCCAGCAGTTATAGACGGGACAACTCCTACGAGCAGTACTTC
CASSYRRDNSYEQYF
>TRBV6-5|NA|NA|TRBJ2-7
TGTGCCAGCAGTCTAGACACGGCGGGACTCTACGAGCAGTACTTC
CASSLDTAGLYEQYF
>TRBV11-2|NA|NA|TRBJ2-3
TGTGCCAGCAGCTTAACAGGGCTGGATGGAGATACGCAGTATTTT
CASSLTGLDGDTQYF
>TRBV29-1|NA|NA|TRBJ1-1
TGCAGCGTTGGAGGAGGGGTTCGCACTGAAGCTTTCTTT
CSVGGGVRTEAFF
>TRBV29-1|NA|TRBD1|TRBJ1-2
TGCAGCGTCGGACAGGGGATTAACTATGGCTACACCTTC
CSVGQGINYGYTF
>TRBV7-3|many|NA|TRBJ2-1
TGTGCCAGCAGCGATCCGGACAGTCCCCCCTACAATGAGCAGTTCTTC
CASSDPDSPPYNEQFF
>TRBV5-1|NA|NA|TRBJ2-7
TGCGCCAGCAGCTTATTTCCCGGGGTCCTACTCCCCTACGAGCAGTACTTC
CASSLFPGVLLPYEQYF
>TRBV7-8|NA|TRBD1|TRBJ2-5
TGTGCCAGCAGCCCACTGGCAGGGGGCGCCCGGGAGACCCAGTACTTC
CASSPLAGGARETQYF
>TRBV19|NA|NA|TRBJ1-5
TGTGCCAGTAGTGATGTAGGAACAGGGAGCAATCAGCCCCAGCATTTT
CASSDVGTGSNQPQHF
>TRBV11-2|NA|NA|TRBJ2-5
TGTGCCAGCAGCCCGCGACGGACTATTCAAGAGACCCAGTACTTC
CASSPRRTIQETQYF
>TRBV19|NA|TRBD1|TRBJ1-4
TGTGCCAGTAGTGTCCAGGGGGGTAATGAAAAACTGTTTTTT
CASSVQGGNEKLFF
>TRBV2|few|NA|TRBJ1-1
TGTGCCAGCAGTGCAGGTCTGCCTGAAGCTTTCTTT
CASSAGLPEAFF
>TRBV7-8|few|NA|TRBJ2-2
TGTGCCAGCAGCACAAGCAGGGTCCCCGGGGAGCTGTTTTTT
CASSTSRVPGELFF
>TRBV27|NA|NA|TRBJ1-4
TGTGCCAGCAGGGCGTGGGCAACTAATGAAAAACTGTTTTTT
CASRAWATNEKLFF
>TRBV6-5|NA|TRBD2|TRBJ2-1
TGTGCCAGCAGTTTCGGACTAGCTGGAGGGCAGTTCTTC
CASSFGLAGGQFF
>TRBV7-7|NA|TRBD1|TRBJ2-1
TGTGCTATTTGGGACAGGGCGAGCAATGAGCAGTTCTTC
CAIWDRASNEQFF
>TRBV7-6|NA|NA|TRBJ2-3
TGTGCCAGCAGCCTCACGGACAGATCCACAGATACGCAGTATTTT
CASSLTDRSTDTQYF
>TRBV23-1|once|TRBD2|TRBJ2-3
TGCGCCAGCAGTCAATCGGCTAGCGGGGCTAGCACAGATACGCAGTATTTT
CASSQSASGASTDTQYF
>TRBV9|NA|NA|TRBJ1-2
TGTGCCAGCAGCGTAGGAGGCGGGGACTATGGCTACACCTTC
CASSVGGGDYGYTF
>TRBV4-3|NA|NA|TRBJ2-7
TGCGCCAGCAGCCAAGATGGTGGGGGGTACGAGCAGTACTTC
CASSQDGGGYEQYF
>TRBV19|NA|NA|TRBJ2-3
TGTGCCAGCTCCCTAGGAGGGAGGTCTGGAGATACGCAGTATTTT
CASSLGGRSGDTQYF
>TRBV15|NA|TRBD1|TRBJ2-7
TGTGCCACCCAAGTCGGGCAGGGGGTTGGGTACGAGCAGTACTTC
CATQVGQGVGYEQYF